The rows below give T cell receptor beta chains drawn from one sample of a study of spatial heterogeneity in lung cancer. TCRdb analysed the 5' RACE reads with MiXCR anew, one entry per CDR3 protein. The sample yields some 10,000 distinct CDR3 sequences, roughly 20% seen once. The sample here was PBMCs, taken at follow-up. The receptor source for this set is a male donor with early-stage non-small cell lung cancer. CDR3s include the opening cysteine and the closing phenylalanine or tryptophan. The order of the fields is J gene, clone size, V gene, D gene, CDR3 protein, CDR3 DNA. D genes are given only for firm matches. Part of the rows lack a size; the others show once, few, many or a class for expanded clones.

>TRBJ2-1|few|TRBV11-2|TRBD1
CASSPGQGASLYNEQFF
TGTGCCAGCTCCCCCGGACAGGGGGCGAGTCTCTACAATGAGCAGTTCTTC
>TRBJ1-2|many|TRBV5-1|NA
CASSYNDQTANYGYTF
TGCGCCAGCAGCTACAACGACCAGACAGCTAACTATGGCTACACCTTC
>TRBJ2-7|many|TRBV29-1|TRBD2
CSVEVASGRSEQYF
TGCAGCGTTGAGGTAGCTAGCGGGAGGTCCGAGCAGTACTTC
>TRBJ2-3|many|TRBV29-1|NA
CSVQSSDTQYF
TGCAGCGTACAATCGAGTGATACGCAGTATTTT
>TRBJ1-2|few|TRBV28|TRBD1
CASSQTDRLRGYTF
TGTGCCAGCAGTCAGACGGACAGGCTTCGAGGCTACACCTTC
>TRBJ1-5|NA|TRBV7-2|NA
CASSLFHSNQPQHF
TGTGCCAGCAGCTTATTCCATAGCAATCAGCCCCAGCATTTT
>TRBJ2-7|NA|TRBV14|TRBD1
CASSKGTGIYEQYF
TGTGCCAGCAGCAAGGGGACAGGGATTTACGAGCAGTACTTC
>TRBJ1-6|NA|TRBV2|NA
CASSVRGVSYNSPLHF
TGTGCCAGCAGTGTCAGGGGAGTCTCCTATAATTCACCCCTCCACTTT
>TRBJ2-3|NA|TRBV19|NA
CASTIGPYTDTQYF
TGTGCCAGTACCATAGGGCCCTACACAGATACGCAGTATTTT
>TRBJ2-1|few|TRBV5-6|NA
CASSQTGIRNEQFF
TGTGCCAGCAGCCAGACGGGTATTCGAAATGAGCAGTTCTTC
>TRBJ1-2|NA|TRBV20-1|NA
CSAQENGYTF
TGCAGTGCTCAGGAGAATGGCTACACCTTC
>TRBJ2-7|medium-sized|TRBV6-5|NA
CASSENNGEQYF
TGTGCCAGCAGCGAGAACAATGGCGAGCAGTACTTC
>TRBJ2-3|few|TRBV28|TRBD2
CASSSIGGRAADTQYF
TGTGCCAGCAGTTCCATTGGCGGGAGGGCCGCAGATACGCAGTATTTT
>TRBJ2-2|NA|TRBV29-1|TRBD1
CSATGARAGELFF
TGCAGCGCTACAGGGGCTAGGGCCGGGGAGCTGTTTTTT
>TRBJ2-7|many|TRBV28|NA
CASTLGTLGYEQYF
TGTGCCAGCACCTTGGGGACCCTTGGGTACGAGCAGTACTTC
>TRBJ1-1|many|TRBV29-1|NA
CSVRRSVNTEAFF
TGCAGCGTCAGAAGGTCCGTGAACACTGAAGCTTTCTTT
>TRBJ2-1|NA|TRBV11-2|NA
CASSLEMASYNEQFF
TGTGCCAGCAGCTTAGAAATGGCGTCCTACAATGAGCAGTTCTTC
>TRBJ2-7|NA|TRBV5-1|NA
CASSLLQGSSSEQYF
TGCGCCAGCAGCTTGCTCCAGGGGAGTTCTTCCGAGCAGTACTTC
>TRBJ2-7|NA|TRBV4-2|NA
CASSQELEGQYF
TGTGCCAGCAGCCAAGAGTTGGAGGGGCAGTACTTC
>TRBJ2-7|many|TRBV5-1|NA
CASSSRGRSSYEQYF
TGCGCCAGCAGCTCCCGGGGCAGAAGCTCCTACGAGCAGTACTTC
>TRBJ2-7|NA|TRBV5-1|NA
CASSLGGRGMYEQYF
TGCGCCAGCAGCTTGGGGGGCCGGGGGATGTACGAGCAGTACTTC
>TRBJ2-5|few|TRBV27|NA
CASRSTSVETQYF
TGTGCCAGCAGGTCGACTAGTGTCGAGACCCAGTACTTC
>TRBJ1-1|many|TRBV2|TRBD1
CASSQRQGVTEAFF
TGTGCCAGCAGTCAGAGACAGGGCGTCACTGAAGCTTTCTTT
>TRBJ1-1|NA|TRBV6-2/TRBV6-3|TRBD1
CASRNRDRERKTEAFF
TGTGCCAGCAGGAACCGGGACAGGGAAAGAAAAACTGAAGCTTTCTTT
>TRBJ2-1|few|TRBV5-5|NA
CASSADGPVNEQFF
TGTGCCAGCAGCGCAGACGGTCCAGTCAATGAGCAGTTCTTC
>TRBJ2-1|NA|TRBV24-1|TRBD1
CATSDSVGGYKDEQFF
TGTGCCACCAGTGATTCGGTAGGGGGCTACAAGGATGAGCAGTTCTTC
>TRBJ1-2|many|TRBV2|NA
CASSPDSNYGYTF
TGTGCCAGCAGTCCTGACAGTAACTATGGCTACACCTTC
>TRBJ2-1|NA|TRBV20-1|NA
CSARPGNYNEQFF
TGCAGTGCTAGACCGGGAAACTACAATGAGCAGTTCTTC
>TRBJ1-3|few|TRBV7-8|NA
CASFVSGNTIYF
TGTGCCAGTTTCGTCTCCGGAAACACCATATATTTT
>TRBJ1-2|NA|TRBV5-1|NA
CASSQGTDSGYGYTF
TGCGCCAGCAGCCAAGGAACAGACTCTGGCTATGGCTACACCTTC
>TRBJ2-7|medium-sized|TRBV5-1|NA
CASSLVGEQYF
TGCGCCAGCAGCTTGGTCGGCGAGCAGTACTTC
>TRBJ2-7|medium-sized|TRBV7-2|NA
CASSPPRRGEQYF
TGTGCCAGCAGCCCCCCCCGCAGGGGTGAGCAGTACTTC
>TRBJ1-2|NA|TRBV11-2|NA
CASSLAGGGYGYTF
TGTGCCAGCAGCTTAGCGGGAGGTGGATATGGCTACACCTTC
>TRBJ2-1|NA|TRBV20-1|NA
CSARGPAGEQFF
TGCAGTGCTCGAGGACCCGCGGGTGAGCAGTTCTTC
>TRBJ1-2|medium-sized|TRBV29-1|NA
CSVGDAYGYTF
TGCAGCGTTGGGGATGCCTATGGCTACACCTTC
>TRBJ2-7|NA|TRBV2|NA
CASRESYEQYF
TGTGCCAGCAGGGAGTCCTACGAGCAGTACTTC
>TRBJ2-7|many|TRBV5-1|TRBD1
CASSFGTVYEQYF
TGCGCCAGCAGCTTCGGGACAGTTTACGAGCAGTACTTC
>TRBJ2-7|NA|TRBV18|NA
CASSPGPRVRYEQYF
TGTGCCAGCTCACCAGGGCCCAGGGTACGCTACGAGCAGTACTTC
>TRBJ1-1|few|TRBV5-6|NA
CASSLTGLNTEAFF
TGTGCCAGCAGCTTGACAGGTCTTAACACTGAAGCTTTCTTT
>TRBJ1-6|few|TRBV3-1|TRBD1
CASSHGQANSPLHF
TGTGCCAGCAGCCACGGACAGGCTAATTCACCCCTCCACTTT
>TRBJ2-7|many|TRBV7-2|NA
CASSQGHGEQYF
TGTGCCAGCAGCCAGGGACACGGAGAGCAGTACTTC
>TRBJ2-5|NA|TRBV7-9|TRBD2
CASSSTSGGFQETQYF
TGTGCCAGCAGCAGTACTAGCGGGGGGTTCCAAGAGACCCAGTACTTC
>TRBJ1-1|medium-sized|TRBV15|NA
CATSKLTVLLGREAFF
TGTGCCACCAGCAAATTGACAGTTTTACTCGGGCGTGAAGCTTTCTTT
>TRBJ1-1|NA|TRBV2|NA
CASKIQQGVNTEAFF
TGTGCCAGCAAAATCCAACAGGGTGTGAACACTGAAGCTTTCTTT
>TRBJ1-1|few|TRBV3-1|NA
CASSLLSSNTEAFF
TGTGCCAGCAGCCTCCTGTCCAGCAACACTGAAGCTTTCTTT
>TRBJ1-2|few|TRBV20-1|NA
CSAVRDPIYGYTF
TGCAGTGCTGTCAGGGACCCAATCTATGGCTACACCTTC
>TRBJ2-7|NA|TRBV28|TRBD2
CASRLTSGSSYEQYF
TGTGCCAGCAGACTGACTAGCGGGAGTTCCTACGAGCAGTACTTC
>TRBJ1-5|many|TRBV29-1|NA
CSVRAGGNEQPQHF
TGCAGCGTCCGGGCTGGGGGAAATGAACAGCCCCAGCATTTT
>TRBJ2-3|many|TRBV7-9|TRBD1
CASSPRQGFTDTQYF
TGTGCCAGCAGCCCCAGACAGGGATTCACAGATACGCAGTATTTT
>TRBJ2-3|few|TRBV11-3|TRBD2
CASSLRTSGGTDTQYF
TGTGCCAGCAGCTTACGGACTAGCGGGGGCACAGATACGCAGTATTTT
>TRBJ1-1|many|TRBV11-2|NA
CASSVVRGNTEAFF
TGTGCCAGCAGCGTCGTGAGGGGGAACACTGAAGCTTTCTTT
>TRBJ2-3|NA|TRBV20-1|TRBD2
CSAVTSGRAIDTQYF
TGCAGTGCTGTGACTAGCGGGAGGGCCATAGATACGCAGTATTTT
>TRBJ2-6|NA|TRBV3-1|NA
CASSPPLGVNGANVLTF
TGTGCCAGCAGCCCACCACTGGGAGTGAATGGGGCCAACGTCCTGACTTTC
>TRBJ1-1|many|TRBV29-1|NA
CSVVRGLGTEAFF
TGCAGCGTTGTAAGAGGGCTTGGTACTGAAGCTTTCTTT
>TRBJ1-4|many|TRBV27|NA
CASSLSLGDATNEKLFF
TGTGCCAGCAGTTTATCCCTGGGTGACGCAACTAATGAAAAACTGTTTTTT
>TRBJ1-2|NA|TRBV28|NA
CASSLQTSYGYTF
TGTGCCAGCAGTTTACAGACCAGCTATGGCTACACCTTC
>TRBJ2-4|medium-sized|TRBV29-1|TRBD2
CSVGEGPNIQYF
TGCAGCGTTGGGGAGGGACCAAACATTCAGTACTTC
>TRBJ1-4|medium-sized|TRBV28|NA
CASSLPGGGSTNEKLFF
TGTGCCAGCAGTTTACCCGGCGGGGGCTCGACTAATGAAAAACTGTTTTTT
>TRBJ2-2|NA|TRBV5-6|NA
CASSFLDTGELFF
TGTGCCAGCAGCTTCTTAGACACCGGGGAGCTGTTTTTT
>TRBJ2-2|many|TRBV12-3/TRBV12-4|NA
CASSFFIATGELFF
TGTGCCAGCAGTTTTTTTATAGCAACCGGGGAGCTGTTTTTT